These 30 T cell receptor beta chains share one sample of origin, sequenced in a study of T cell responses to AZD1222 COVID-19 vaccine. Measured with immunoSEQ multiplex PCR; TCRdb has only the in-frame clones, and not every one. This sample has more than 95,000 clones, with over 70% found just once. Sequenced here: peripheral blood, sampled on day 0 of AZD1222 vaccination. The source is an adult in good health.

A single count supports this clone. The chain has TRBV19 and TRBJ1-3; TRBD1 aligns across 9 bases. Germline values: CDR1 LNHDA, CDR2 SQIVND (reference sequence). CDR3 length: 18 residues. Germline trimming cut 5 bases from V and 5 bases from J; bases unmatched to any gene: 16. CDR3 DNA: TGTGCCAGTAGTCCCGCCGGGACAGGGTCCTCTCCTAGAAACACCATATATTTT. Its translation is CASSPAGTGSSPRNTIYF.

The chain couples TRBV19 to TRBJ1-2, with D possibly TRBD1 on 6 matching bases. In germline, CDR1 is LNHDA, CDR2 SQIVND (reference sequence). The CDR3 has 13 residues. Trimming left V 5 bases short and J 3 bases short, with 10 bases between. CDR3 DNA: TGTGCCAGTAGTGACCAGGGGTACTATGGCTACACCTTC. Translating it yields CASSDQGYYGYTF.

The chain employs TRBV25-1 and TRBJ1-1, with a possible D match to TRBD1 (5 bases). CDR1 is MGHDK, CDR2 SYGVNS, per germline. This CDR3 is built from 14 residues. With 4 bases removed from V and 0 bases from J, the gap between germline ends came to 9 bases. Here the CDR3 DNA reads TGTGCCAGCAGTGCCCGACAGATGAACACTGAAGCTTTCTTT. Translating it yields CASSARQMNTEAFF.

This chain's CDR3 is CASSSRTGTDTQYF. DNA of the CDR3: TGTGCCAGCAGCTCTAGGACAGGCACAGATACGCAGTATTTT. The chain recombines TRBV5-4 with TRBJ2-3, with D possibly matching TRBD1 (6 bases). CDR1 is SGHNT, CDR2 YYREEE, per germline (reference sequence). The germline V and J ends were trimmed by 3 bases and 1 base, with 9 bases remaining between them. The length of the CDR3 is 14 residues.

The DNA of the CDR3 is TGCAGCGTTTACGGTCGGCAGGGTGGAGTAGATACGCAGTATTTT. This translates into CSVYGRQGGVDTQYF. The rearrangement joins TRBV29-1 to TRBJ2-3; maybe TRBD1 (5 bases). The CDR3 is 15 amino acids. V was trimmed by 5 bases and J by 5 bases, leaving 20 bases between them. Per germline, CDR1 SQVTM and CDR2 ANQGSEA.

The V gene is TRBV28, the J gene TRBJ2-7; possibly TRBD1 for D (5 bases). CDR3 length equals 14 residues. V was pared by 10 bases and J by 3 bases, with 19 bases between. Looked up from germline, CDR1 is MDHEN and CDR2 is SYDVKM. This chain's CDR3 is CATRAQGESYEQYF. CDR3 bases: TGTGCCACCCGAGCGCAGGGTGAAAGCTACGAGCAGTACTTC.

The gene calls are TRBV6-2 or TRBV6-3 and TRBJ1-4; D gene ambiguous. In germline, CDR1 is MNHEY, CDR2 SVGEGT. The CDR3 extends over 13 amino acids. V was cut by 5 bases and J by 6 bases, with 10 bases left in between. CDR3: CASSNREHEKLFF. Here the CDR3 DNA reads TGTGCCAGCAGTAACCGGGAGCATGAAAAACTGTTTTTT.

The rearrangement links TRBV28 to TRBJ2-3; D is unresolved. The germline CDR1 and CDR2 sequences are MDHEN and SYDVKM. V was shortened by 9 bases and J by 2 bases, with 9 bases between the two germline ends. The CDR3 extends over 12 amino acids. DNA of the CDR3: TGTGCCAGTGGGCCGAACACAGATACGCAGTATTTT. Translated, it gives CASGPNTDTQYF.

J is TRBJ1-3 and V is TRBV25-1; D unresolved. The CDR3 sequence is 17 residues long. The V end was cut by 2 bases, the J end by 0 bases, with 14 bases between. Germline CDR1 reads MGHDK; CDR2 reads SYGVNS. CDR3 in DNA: TGTGCCAGCAGTGAAGGGTCAGGCCTAACCTCTGGAAACACCATATATTTT. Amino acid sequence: CASSEGSGLTSGNTIYF. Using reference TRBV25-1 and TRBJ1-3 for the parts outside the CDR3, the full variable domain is EADIYQTPRYLVIGTGKKITLECSQTMGHDKMYWYQQDPGMELHLIHYSYGVNSTEKGDLSSESTVSRIRTEHFPLTLESARPSHTSQYLCASSEGSGLTSGNTIYFGEGSWLTVV.

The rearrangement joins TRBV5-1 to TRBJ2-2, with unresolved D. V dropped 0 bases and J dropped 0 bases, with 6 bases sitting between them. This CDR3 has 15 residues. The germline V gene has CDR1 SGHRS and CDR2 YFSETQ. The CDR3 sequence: CASSLAEPNTGELFF. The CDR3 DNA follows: TGCGCCAGCAGCTTGGCGGAGCCGAACACCGGGGAGCTGTTTTTT.

CDR3 loop: CASSQERGSPEYTF. In nucleotides, the CDR3 is TGCGCCAGCAGCCAAGAGCGGGGTTCCCCAGAGTACACCTTC. The chain uses TRBV4-3 and TRBJ1-2; D ambiguous. The CDR3 sequence is 14 residues long. CDR1 is LGHNA, CDR2 YSLEER, per germline. V lost 0 bases, J lost 11 bases, and 16 bases lay in between.

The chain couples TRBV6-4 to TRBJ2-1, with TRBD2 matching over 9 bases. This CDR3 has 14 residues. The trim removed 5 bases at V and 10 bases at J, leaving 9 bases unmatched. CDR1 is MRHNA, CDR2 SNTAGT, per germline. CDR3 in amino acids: CASSPSGIQGEQFF. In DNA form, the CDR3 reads TGTGCCAGCAGTCCTAGCGGGATCCAGGGAGAGCAGTTCTTC.

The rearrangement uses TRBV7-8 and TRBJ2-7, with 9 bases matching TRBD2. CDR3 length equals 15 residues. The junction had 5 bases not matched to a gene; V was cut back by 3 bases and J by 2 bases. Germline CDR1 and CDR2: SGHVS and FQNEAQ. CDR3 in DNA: TGTGCCAGCAGCTTCGAGCGGGGGGCCGCCTACGAGCAGTACTTC. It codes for CASSFERGAAYEQYF.

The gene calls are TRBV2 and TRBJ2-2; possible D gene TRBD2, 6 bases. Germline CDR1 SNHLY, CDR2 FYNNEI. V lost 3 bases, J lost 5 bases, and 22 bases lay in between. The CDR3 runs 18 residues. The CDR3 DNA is TGTGCCAGCAGTGAGCCCCGTAGAGGCGGGGTGGGGACCGGGGAGCTGTTTTTT. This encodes CASSEPRRGGVGTGELFF.

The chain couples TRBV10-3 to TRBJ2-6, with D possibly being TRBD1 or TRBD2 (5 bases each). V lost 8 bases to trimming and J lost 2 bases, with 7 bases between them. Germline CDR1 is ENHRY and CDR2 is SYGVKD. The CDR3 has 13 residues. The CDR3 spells CAIRGAGANVLTF. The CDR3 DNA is TGTGCCATCCGGGGCGCTGGGGCCAACGTCCTGACTTTC.

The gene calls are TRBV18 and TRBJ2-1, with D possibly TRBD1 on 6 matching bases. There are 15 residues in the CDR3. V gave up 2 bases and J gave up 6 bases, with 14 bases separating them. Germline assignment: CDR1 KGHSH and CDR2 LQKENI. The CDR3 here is CASSPGGNPPNEQFF. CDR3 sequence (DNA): TGTGCCAGCTCACCAGGGGGCAATCCCCCCAATGAGCAGTTCTTC.

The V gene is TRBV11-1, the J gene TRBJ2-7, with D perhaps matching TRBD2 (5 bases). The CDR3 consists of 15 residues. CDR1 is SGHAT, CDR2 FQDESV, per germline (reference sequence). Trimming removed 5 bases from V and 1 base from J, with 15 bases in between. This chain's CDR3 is CASSASGVPSYEQYF. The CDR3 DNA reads TGTGCCAGCAGCGCATCCGGGGTTCCTTCCTACGAGCAGTACTTC.

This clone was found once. CDR3: CASGNIGGNYGYTF. As DNA, the CDR3 is TGTGCCAGCGGAAATATTGGGGGTAACTATGGCTACACCTTC. V is TRBV7-2 and J is TRBJ1-2, with D possibly TRBD1 on 5 matching bases. Germline CDR1 SGHTA, CDR2 FQGNSA. The CDR3 loop spans 14 amino acids. Trimming removed 8 bases at V and 1 base at J, with 14 bases between.

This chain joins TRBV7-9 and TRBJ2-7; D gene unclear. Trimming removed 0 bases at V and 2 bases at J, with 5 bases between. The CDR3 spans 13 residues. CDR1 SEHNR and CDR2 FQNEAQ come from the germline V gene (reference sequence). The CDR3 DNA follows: TGTGCCAGCAGCTTAGCTGGAGCCTACGAGCAGTACTTC. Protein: CASSLAGAYEQYF.

The CDR3 protein is CASSHGRSSYEQYF. The CDR3 bases are TGCGCCAGCAGCCATGGCCGGAGCTCCTACGAGCAGTACTTC. This chain links TRBV4-3 with TRBJ2-7; D call uncertain. This CDR3 has 14 amino acids. Germline V CDR1 and CDR2: LGHNA, YSLEER. V lost 3 bases, J lost 0 bases, and 9 bases lay in between.

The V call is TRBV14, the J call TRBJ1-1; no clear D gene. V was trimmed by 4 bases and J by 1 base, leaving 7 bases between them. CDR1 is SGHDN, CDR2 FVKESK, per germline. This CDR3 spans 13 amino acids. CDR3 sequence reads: CASSRTWNTEAFF. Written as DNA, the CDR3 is TGTGCCAGCAGCCGAACATGGAACACTGAAGCTTTCTTT.

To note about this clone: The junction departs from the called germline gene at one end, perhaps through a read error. The CDR3 DNA reads TGCGCCAGCAACCAAGACTTGGACAGGGGAACTCTCTTT. It encodes CASNQDLDRGTLF. The rearrangement joins TRBV23-1 to TRBJ1-1; TRBD1 agrees at 9 bases. TRBV23-1 is treated as an ORF (open reading frame) with a function not yet certain. This CDR3 is built from 13 residues.

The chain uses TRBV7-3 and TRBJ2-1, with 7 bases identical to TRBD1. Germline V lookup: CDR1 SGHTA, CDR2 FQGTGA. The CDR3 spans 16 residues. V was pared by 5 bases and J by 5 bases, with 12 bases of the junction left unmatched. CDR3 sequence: CASSPWDRDRHNEQFF. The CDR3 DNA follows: TGTGCCAGCAGCCCCTGGGACCGGGACAGACACAATGAGCAGTTCTTC.

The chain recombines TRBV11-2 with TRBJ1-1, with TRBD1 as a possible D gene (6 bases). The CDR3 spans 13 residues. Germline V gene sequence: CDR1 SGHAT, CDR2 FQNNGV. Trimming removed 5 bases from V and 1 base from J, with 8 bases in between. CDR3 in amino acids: CASSQGQNTEAFF. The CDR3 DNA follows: TGTGCCAGCAGCCAGGGACAGAACACTGAAGCTTTCTTT.

The CDR3, as DNA: TGTGCCAGCAGCTTCTCAGGGGGGGCCCTTAATCAGCCCCAGCATTTT. Protein sequence: CASSFSGGALNQPQHF. V usage is TRBV5-6 and J usage is TRBJ1-5, with 7 nucleotides matching TRBD1. There are 16 residues in the CDR3. The V gene's germline CDR1 is SGHDT and CDR2 YYEEEE. Trimming cost V 2 bases and J 4 bases; bases outside gene matches: 9.

The chain's CDR3 is CASSLFKRDEQFF. The CDR3 DNA sequence: TGTGCCAGCAGCTTGTTCAAAAGGGATGAGCAGTTCTTC. V gene TRBV5-5 combines with J gene TRBJ2-1; no clear D. The V end lost 1 base, the J end lost 8 bases, and 10 bases lay between the germline ends. Germline V gene sequence: CDR1 SGHKS, CDR2 YYEKEE (reference sequence). This CDR3 spans 13 amino acids.

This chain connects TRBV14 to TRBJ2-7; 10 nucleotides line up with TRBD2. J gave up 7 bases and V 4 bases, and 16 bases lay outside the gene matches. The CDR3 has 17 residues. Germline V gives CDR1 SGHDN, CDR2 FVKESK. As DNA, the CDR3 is TGTGCCAGCAGCCTTATAGGGGGACTAGCGCCCTTGGGTGAGCAGTACTTC. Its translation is CASSLIGGLAPLGEQYF. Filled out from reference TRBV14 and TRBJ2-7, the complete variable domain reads EAGVTQFPSHSVIEKGQTVTLRCDPISGHDNLYWYRRVMGKEIKFLLHFVKESKQDESGMPNNRFLAERTGGTYSTLKVQPAELEDSGVYFCASSLIGGLAPLGEQYFGPGTRLTVT.

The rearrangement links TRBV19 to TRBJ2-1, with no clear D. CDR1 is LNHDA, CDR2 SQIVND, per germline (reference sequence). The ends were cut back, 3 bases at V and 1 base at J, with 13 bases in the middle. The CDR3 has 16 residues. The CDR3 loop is CASSMDQRRSYNEQFF. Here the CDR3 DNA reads TGTGCCAGTAGTATGGACCAGCGCCGATCCTACAATGAGCAGTTCTTC.

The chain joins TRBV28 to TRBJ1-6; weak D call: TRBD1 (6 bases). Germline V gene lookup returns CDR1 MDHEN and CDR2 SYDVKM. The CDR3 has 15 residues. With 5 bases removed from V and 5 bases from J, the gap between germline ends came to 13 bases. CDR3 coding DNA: TGTGCCAGCAGTGCCCCGGGGGGCCATAATTCACCCCTCCACTTT. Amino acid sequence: CASSAPGGHNSPLHF.

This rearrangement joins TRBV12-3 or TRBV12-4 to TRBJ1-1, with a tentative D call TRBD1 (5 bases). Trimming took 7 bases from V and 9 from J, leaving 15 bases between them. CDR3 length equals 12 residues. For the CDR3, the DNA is TGTGCCAGCAATGCCGGGGGGTCACAAGCTTTCTTT. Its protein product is CASNAGGSQAFF.